The rows below give T cell receptor beta chains drawn from one sample of a study of T-cell reconstitution after alpha-beta-depleted transplantation in children. TCRdb used MiXCR to reprocess the PCR reads, holding one entry per CDR3 protein. Of a few hundred thousand distinct CDR3 sequences listed, 15% to 20% are singletons. The material sequenced was PBMCs from the stem cell graft donor, taken from the stem cell graft. The source of these receptors is a human donor who donated a stem cell graft to a child with acute lymphoblastic leukemia. Both conserved end residues are part of each CDR3. The order of the fields is J gene, clone size, V gene, D gene, CDR3 protein, CDR3 DNA. A D gene is named only where the DNA matches it firmly. Rows give clone size only sometimes, using once, few, many, or a class for an expanded clone.

TRBJ2-1	NA	TRBV4-1	TRBD2	CASSQAFSGVGRYNEQFF	TGCGCCAGCAGCCAAGCTTTCAGCGGGGTTGGACGGTACAATGAGCAGTTCTTC
TRBJ2-1	NA	TRBV14	NA	CASSHPLLRGDEQFF	TGTGCCAGCAGCCACCCCTTATTGAGGGGCGATGAGCAGTTCTTC
TRBJ2-7	few	TRBV5-1	NA	CASRFGNSYEQYF	TGCGCCAGCAGGTTCGGGAACTCCTACGAGCAGTACTTC
TRBJ1-1	few	TRBV7-9	TRBD1	CASSLGDRASYEAFF	TGTGCCAGCAGCTTAGGGGACAGGGCGTCCTATGAAGCTTTCTTT
TRBJ2-1	few	TRBV27	NA	CASSSSGPNYNEQFF	TGTGCCAGCAGTTCATCCGGGCCCAACTACAATGAGCAGTTCTTC
TRBJ1-5	NA	TRBV5-1	NA	CASSLDSGGNQPQHF	TGCGCCAGCAGCTTGGATTCAGGGGGCAATCAGCCCCAGCATTTT
TRBJ2-5	few	TRBV9	TRBD1	CASSVGWQGAETQYF	TGTGCCAGCAGCGTAGGATGGCAGGGGGCAGAGACCCAGTACTTC
TRBJ2-1	NA	TRBV4-1	NA	CASSQPSGAGQQFF	TGCGCCAGCAGCCAACCTTCCGGGGCAGGACAGCAGTTCTTC
TRBJ1-2	NA	TRBV10-3	NA	CAISSTETNYGYTF	TGTGCCATCAGTTCAACAGAAACTAACTATGGCTACACCTTC
TRBJ1-1	NA	TRBV30	NA	CAWSYSGRRSAFF	TGTGCCTGGAGTTACAGTGGGCGCCGGTCGGCTTTCTTT
TRBJ2-1	few	TRBV7-3	NA	CASSLFPGALYNEQFF	TGTGCCAGCAGCTTATTCCCAGGGGCCCTTTACAATGAGCAGTTCTTC
TRBJ1-4	few	TRBV5-1	TRBD1	CASSFGTGGNEKLFF	TGCGCCAGCAGCTTCGGGACAGGGGGTAATGAAAAACTGTTTTTT
TRBJ2-3	NA	TRBV7-8	NA	CASSLVVRAPSYSSTDTQYF	TGTGCCAGCAGCTTAGTGGTACGGGCACCATCATACAGCAGCACAGATACGCAGTATTTT
TRBJ2-7	NA	TRBV3-1	TRBD2	CASSLGAGVLYEQYF	TGTGCCAGCAGCCTTGGAGCGGGAGTCCTCTACGAGCAGTACTTC
TRBJ2-3	NA	TRBV19	TRBD1	CASNSGGEADTQYF	TGTGCCAGTAATTCAGGGGGCGAGGCAGATACGCAGTATTTT
TRBJ1-2	NA	TRBV12-3/TRBV12-4	NA	CASSFAGTGIGGYTF	TGTGCCAGCAGTTTTGCCGGGACCGGGATAGGGGGCTACACCTTC
TRBJ2-7	NA	TRBV20-1	NA	CSARGPRSVGTYEQYF	TGCAGTGCTAGAGGACCCCGATCGGTGGGAACCTACGAGCAGTACTTC
TRBJ1-5	NA	TRBV29-1	NA	CSVLQGSNQPQHF	TGCAGCGTGCTACAGGGTAGCAATCAGCCCCAGCATTTT
TRBJ2-1	NA	TRBV6-5	NA	CASSYTTPYNEQFF	TGTGCCAGCAGTTACACGACACCGTACAATGAGCAGTTCTTC
TRBJ1-2	NA	TRBV4-2	NA	CASSRTRNYGYTF	TGTGCCAGCAGCCGGACAAGGAACTATGGCTACACCTTC
TRBJ2-7	few	TRBV15	NA	CATSREGGSYEQYF	TGTGCCACCAGCAGAGAAGGGGGCTCCTACGAGCAGTACTTC
TRBJ1-1	NA	TRBV20-1	NA	CSARRAGRVNTEAFF	TGCAGTGCTAGAAGGGCAGGGAGGGTGAACACTGAAGCTTTCTTT
TRBJ2-7	few	TRBV5-1	NA	CASSLVGFGRPPYEQYF	TGCGCCAGCAGCTTGGTCGGATTTGGGAGGCCCCCCTACGAGCAGTACTTC
TRBJ2-1	NA	TRBV10-1	NA	CASSDSLYNEQFF	TGCGCCAGCAGTGACTCGCTATACAATGAGCAGTTCTTC
TRBJ1-4	few	TRBV7-9	NA	CASSLVAGIGEKLFF	TGTGCCAGCAGCTTAGTCGCGGGAATAGGGGAAAAACTGTTTTTT
TRBJ2-3	NA	TRBV4-1	NA	CASSQVEHADTQYF	TGCGCCAGCAGCCAAGTGGAACACGCAGATACGCAGTATTTT
TRBJ2-5	NA	TRBV7-9	NA	CASSLALGLQETQYF	TGTGCCAGCAGCTTAGCGCTAGGCCTCCAAGAGACCCAGTACTTC
TRBJ2-1	NA	TRBV4-1	TRBD2	CASSQPLRDYRRDEQFF	TGCGCCAGCAGCCAACCACTCCGGGACTACAGGAGGGATGAGCAGTTCTTC
TRBJ2-5	NA	TRBV10-3	NA	CAISQASQETQYF	TGTGCCATCAGTCAGGCTTCCCAAGAGACCCAGTACTTC
TRBJ2-1	few	TRBV5-1	NA	CASSWLGGNEQFF	TGCGCCAGCAGCTGGTTGGGCGGGAATGAGCAGTTCTTC
TRBJ1-5	few	TRBV5-1	NA	CASRRGEGNQPQHF	TGCGCCAGCCGGAGGGGTGAGGGCAATCAGCCCCAGCATTTT
TRBJ2-1	few	TRBV19	TRBD2	CASQSYLGGDLADHAGQFF	TGTGCCAGTCAATCTTATCTAGGAGGTGACCTAGCGGACCACGCCGGCCAGTTCTTC
TRBJ2-5	NA	TRBV15	NA	CATSTPERIETQYF	TGTGCCACCAGCACCCCTGAGAGGATCGAGACCCAGTACTTC
TRBJ2-1	few	TRBV27	TRBD1	CASSFGQGPYNEQFF	TGTGCCAGCAGTTTCGGACAGGGTCCCTACAATGAGCAGTTCTTC
TRBJ1-2	few	TRBV27	NA	CASSPWGEGAPRYTF	TGTGCCAGCAGCCCCTGGGGGGAGGGCGCTCCCAGATACACCTTC
TRBJ2-7	NA	TRBV20-1	TRBD2	CSARDPEREGPYEQYF	TGCAGTGCTAGAGATCCCGAGCGGGAGGGCCCCTACGAGCAGTACTTC
TRBJ2-7	NA	TRBV27	TRBD1	CASTILRDSRDEQYF	TGTGCCAGCACCATCCTCCGGGACAGTCGCGACGAGCAGTACTTC
TRBJ2-7	NA	TRBV14	NA	CASTQGRAYEQYF	TGTGCCAGCACGCAGGGCCGCGCTTACGAGCAGTACTTC
TRBJ1-1	few	TRBV7-4	NA	CASSFLRYPLNTEAFF	TGTGCCAGCAGCTTCCTGCGATACCCCTTGAACACTGAAGCTTTCTTT
TRBJ2-7	NA	TRBV27	NA	CASSFAGIYEQYF	TGTGCCAGCAGTTTCGCGGGGATCTACGAGCAGTACTTC
TRBJ2-7	NA	TRBV29-1	NA	CSVENDSDYEQYF	TGCAGCGTTGAAAACGACAGCGACTACGAGCAGTACTTC
TRBJ2-1	NA	TRBV20-1	TRBD1	CSALGTGVRNEQFF	TGCAGTGCTCTCGGGACAGGGGTTAGGAATGAGCAGTTCTTC
TRBJ2-7	few	TRBV5-1	NA	CASSLRGMGYEQYF	TGCGCCAGCAGCTTGCGTGGGATGGGCTACGAGCAGTACTTC